The 24 T cell receptor beta chains presented below share a single source sample, sequenced in a study of T cells in Graves' hyperthyroidism and ophthalmopathy. From RNA transcripts, TCR beta CDR3 regions were amplified. HTBI primers were used for first-round RT-PCR of the TCR CDR3. In TCRdb, the multiplex PCR reads were re-called with MiXCR into one record per CDR3 protein. Among approximately 720,000 distinct CDR3 sequences listed, 18% were seen once. Specimen: blood. The receptors shown here come from a woman between 50 and 59 years old with Graves' hyperthyroidism that later progressed to Graves' ophthalmopathy.

This clonotype appeared a few times. This chain joins TRBV12-3 or TRBV12-4 and TRBJ1-5; TRBD1 aligns across 8 bases. Trimming removed 5 bases from V and 5 bases from J; junction bases left unmatched: 5. The CDR3 totals 14 residues. The CDR3 DNA is TGTGCCAGCAGTCAAAGACAGGGGCATCAGCCCCAGCATTTT. Translating gives CASSQRQGHQPQHF.

This chain joins TRBV12-3 or TRBV12-4 and TRBJ2-2; the D gene is possibly TRBD2 (5 bases). The CDR3 has 12 residues. Trimming stripped 6 bases from V and 6 bases from J, with 8 bases between. CDR3 in amino acids: CASRTISGELFF. In DNA form, the CDR3 reads TGTGCCAGCAGGACTATTTCCGGGGAGCTGTTTTTT.

In its sample, this clonotype was seen many times. The gene calls are TRBV4-1 and TRBJ1-1; D unresolved. The V end lost 0 bases, the J end lost 2 bases, and 10 bases lay between the germline ends. Germline-derived CDR1 and CDR2 are MGHRA and YSYEKL. The CDR3 is 15 residues long. As DNA, the CDR3 is TGCGCCAGCAGCCAAGAAATCGGCCGTAACACTGAAGCTTTCTTT. Protein sequence: CASSQEIGRNTEAFF.

The rearrangement links TRBV3-1 to TRBJ2-6; D is unclear. Trimming shortened V by 2 bases and J by 0 bases, and 8 bases separated the two germline ends. This CDR3 has 16 residues. The germline gives CDR1 LGHDT, CDR2 YNNKEL (reference sequence). The CDR3 sequence is CASSQNINSGANVLTF. CDR3 DNA sequence: TGTGCCAGCAGCCAAAACATAAACTCTGGGGCCAACGTCCTGACTTTC.

This clonotype was counted a few times. V usage is TRBV7-9 and J usage is TRBJ1-2, with 9 bases lining up with TRBD1. The length of the CDR3 is 16 residues. The J segment lost 2 bases and the V segment lost 2 bases, leaving 6 bases of the junction unmatched. The germline gives CDR1 SEHNR, CDR2 FQNEAQ (reference sequence). Here the CDR3 DNA reads TGTGCCAGCAGCTTATCAGGTGGGACAGGGAACTATGGCTACACCTTC. This encodes CASSLSGGTGNYGYTF.

The V gene is TRBV11-2, the J gene TRBJ2-1; TRBD1 aligns across 7 bases. V dropped 5 bases and J dropped 6; count of bases not matched to a gene: 10. Germline lookup yields CDR1 SGHAT and CDR2 FQNNGV. The CDR3 contains 15 residues. CDR3 in amino acids: CASSPAGGSGNEQFF. In DNA form, the CDR3 reads TGTGCCAGCAGCCCAGCAGGGGGATCAGGCAATGAGCAGTTCTTC.

Comment on this clonotype: With a much larger clone just one base away, this may be a read error. The chain has TRBV5-1 and TRBJ2-7, with D perhaps TRBD1 or TRBD2 (5 bases each). V was cut by 5 bases and J by 3 bases, with 15 bases left in between. From germline, CDR1 is SGHRS and CDR2 YFSETQ. The CDR3 is 14 amino acids. CDR3 nucleotide sequence: TGCGCCAGCAGAAACTCGGGACGGGTCTACGAGCAGTACTTC. Residues: CASRNSGRVYEQYF. The full variable domain, its missing parts supplied by reference TRBV5-1 and TRBJ2-7, is KAGVTQTPRYLIKTRGQQVTLSCSPISGHRSVSWYQQTPGQGLQFLFEYFSETQRNKGNFPGRFSGRQFSNSRSEMNVSTLELGDSALYLCASRNSGRVYEQYFGPGTRLTVT.

The chain recombines TRBV15 with TRBJ2-7, with D maybe TRBD2 (5 bases). Per germline, CDR1 LNHNV and CDR2 YYDKDF (reference sequence). The CDR3 runs to 13 residues. With 3 bases removed from V and 4 bases from J, the gap between germline ends came to 10 bases. Here the CDR3 reads CATSSGVGYEQYF. Written as DNA, the CDR3 is TGTGCCACCAGCAGCGGGGTAGGATACGAGCAGTACTTC.

The chain couples TRBV27 to TRBJ2-5; TRBD2 matches 7 bases. Germline CDR1 is MNHEY and CDR2 is SMNVEV (reference sequence). V shed 5 bases and J 1 base; nucleotides not matched to a gene: 7. The CDR3 is 15 residues long. The CDR3 region is CASSDSPGGQETQYF. The CDR3 bases are TGTGCCAGCAGTGATAGTCCGGGGGGCCAAGAGACCCAGTACTTC.

This clonotype was seen more than once but under ten times. This sequence joins TRBV5-1 and TRBJ2-5, with 7 bases aligning to TRBD1. J was trimmed by 1 base and V by 3 bases; bases with no gene match: 9. Germline values: CDR1 SGHRS, CDR2 YFSETQ. This CDR3 has 16 residues. DNA of the CDR3: TGCGCCAGCAGCTCGGAACAGGGGATTTCCCAAGAGACCCAGTACTTC. It codes for CASSSEQGISQETQYF.

This clonotype occurred a few times. This CDR3 reads CASSPFRGANTGELFF. In DNA form, the CDR3 reads TGTGCCAGCAGCCCGTTCCGGGGGGCGAACACCGGGGAGCTGTTTTTT. V gene TRBV7-6 combines with J gene TRBJ2-2; TRBD2 matches 7 bases. The CDR3 runs to 16 residues. After removal of 5 bases from V and 0 bases from J, the junction contained 6 bases not matched to a gene. CDR1 is SGHVS, CDR2 FNYEAQ, per germline.

This clonotype was recorded at least ten times. The chain combines TRBV7-9 with TRBJ1-6, with D unresolved. Germline V gives CDR1 SEHNR, CDR2 FQNEAQ (reference sequence). The CDR3 is 15 residues long. The germline V and J ends were trimmed by 2 bases and 10 bases, with 15 bases remaining between them. The CDR3 here is CASSLLEGRGSPLHF. CDR3 nucleotides: TGTGCCAGCAGCTTATTGGAAGGTCGGGGATCACCCCTCCACTTT.

Concerning this clonotype: This sequence may be a read error, since a much larger clone differs from it by one base. The genes are TRBV11-3 and TRBJ2-2; D remains ambiguous. The CDR3 totals 13 residues. CDR1 and CDR2 from the germline V gene are SGHNT and YENEEA. V was pared by 5 bases and J by 5 bases, with 9 bases between. For the CDR3, the DNA is TGTGCCAGCAGCGCGGCTGTAACCGGGGAGCTGTTTTTT. It translates to CASSAAVTGELFF.

This clonotype was counted between two and nine times. This chain connects TRBV3-1 to TRBJ2-5; TRBD2 matches 11 bases. The CDR3 covers 18 residues. J lost 4 bases, V lost 0 bases, and 10 bases had no gene match. Germline lookup yields CDR1 LGHDT and CDR2 YNNKEL (reference sequence). The CDR3 DNA reads TGTGCCAGCAGCCAAGATTACTCTAGCGGGGGGACCGGAGAGACCCAGTACTTC. This encodes CASSQDYSSGGTGETQYF.

Ten or more counts support this clonotype. The chain recombines TRBV5-1 with TRBJ1-1, with a tentative D call TRBD1 (5 bases). Germline-derived CDR1 and CDR2 are SGHRS and YFSETQ. V lost 0 bases to trimming and J lost 1 base, with 7 bases between them. The length of the CDR3 is 14 residues. The CDR3: CASSLAGWNTEAFF. The CDR3 DNA reads as TGCGCCAGCAGCTTGGCAGGGTGGAACACTGAAGCTTTCTTT.

On this clonotype: This may come from a read error, since a much larger clone is one base off. This rearrangement joins TRBV2 to TRBJ1-3; a weak D match, TRBD1 (5 bases). The CDR3 spans 15 residues. Germline assignment: CDR1 SNHLY and CDR2 FYNNEI. CDR3 bases: TGTGCCAGCGGTGAAGCCGGGGGGACTGGAAACACCATATATTTT. Translating gives CASGEAGGTGNTIYF. Full variable domain (rest looked up from reference TRBV2 and TRBJ1-3): EPEVTQTPSHQVTQMGQEVILRCVPISNHLYFYWYRQILGQKVEFLVSFYNNEISEKSEIFDDQFSVERPDGSNFTLKIRSTKLEDSAMYFCASGEAGGTGNTIYFGEGSWLTVV.

This clonotype occurred many times. This chain uses TRBV6-1 with TRBJ1-2; 9 bases are shared with TRBD1. V was pared by 5 bases and J by 4 bases, with 5 bases of the junction left unmatched. CDR1 is MNHNS, CDR2 SASEGT, per germline. This CDR3 comprises 14 residues. CDR3 nucleotide sequence: TGTGCCAGCAGTCAAACAGGGGGCAGCTATGGCTACACCTTC. This gives the protein CASSQTGGSYGYTF.

This clonotype was seen repeatedly, ten times or more. The chain recombines TRBV5-1 with TRBJ1-2, with D unresolved. Germline CDR1 reads SGHRS; CDR2 reads YFSETQ. The CDR3 consists of 15 residues. V was shortened by 7 bases and J by 4 bases, with 20 bases between the two germline ends. This CDR3 is CASRTQEGGPYGYTF. DNA for the CDR3: TGCGCCAGCCGTACTCAGGAGGGAGGGCCCTATGGCTACACCTTC.

The CDR3 bases are TGCGCCAGCAGCCCGGACGGGGCCAACGTCCTGACTTTC. It codes for CASSPDGANVLTF. The gene calls are TRBV5-1 and TRBJ2-6; the D is unclear. V was trimmed by 4 bases and J by 4 bases, leaving 6 bases between them. The CDR3 runs to 13 residues. Germline values: CDR1 SGHRS, CDR2 YFSETQ.

With regard to this clonotype: This sequence may be a read error, since a much larger clone differs from it by one base. The chain uses TRBV11-3 and TRBJ2-3, with D maybe TRBD1 (6 bases). The CDR3 covers 14 residues. Germline lookup yields CDR1 SGHNT and CDR2 YENEEA. This CDR3 reads CASSLGDKADTQCF. CDR3 nucleotides: TGTGCCAGCAGCTTAGGGGACAAGGCAGATACGCAGTGTTTT. The variable domain in full, completed from reference TRBV11-3 and TRBJ2-3, reads EAGVVQSPRYKIIEKKQPVAFWCNPISGHNTLYWYLQNLGQGPELLIRYENEEAVDDSQLPKDRFSAERLKGVDSTLKIQPAELGDSAVYLCASSLGDKADTQCFGPGTRLTVL.

The rearrangement links TRBV29-1 to TRBJ2-5, with 7 bases fitting TRBD2. The junction had 4 bases not matched to a gene; V was cut back by 7 bases and J by 2 bases. The CDR3 runs 12 residues. Per germline, CDR1 SQVTM and CDR2 ANQGSEA. DNA for the CDR3: TGCAGCGCGGACGGGGGGCAAGAGACCCAGTACTTC. Translating gives CSADGGQETQYF.

This sequence joins TRBV2 and TRBJ1-6; TRBD1 matches at 7 bases. The germline gives CDR1 SNHLY, CDR2 FYNNEI. After removal of 6 bases from V and 6 bases from J, the junction contained 8 bases not matched to a gene. The CDR3 has 15 amino acids. The CDR3: CASRGAGTANSPLHF. In DNA form, the CDR3 reads TGTGCCAGCAGGGGGGCCGGGACAGCTAATTCACCCCTCCACTTT.

This clonotype was picked up many times. The CDR3 DNA reads as TGTGCCAGCAGCATTAGAGGTGGTCAGCCCCAGCATTTT. Amino acid sequence: CASSIRGGQPQHF. The V call is TRBV7-8, the J call TRBJ1-5, with no clear D. The germline V and J ends were trimmed by 5 bases and 6 bases, with 11 bases remaining between them. The V gene's germline CDR1 is SGHVS and CDR2 FQNEAQ. This CDR3 is 13 amino acids long. Combining the CDR3 with reference TRBV7-8 and TRBJ1-5 gives the whole variable domain GAGVSQSPRYKVAKRGQDVALRCDPISGHVSLFWYQQALGQGPEFLTYFQNEAQLDKSGLPSDRFFAERPEGSVSTLKIQRTQQEDSAVYLCASSIRGGQPQHFGDGTRLSIL.

This clonotype was detected once. The rearrangement links TRBV18 to TRBJ2-1, with a tentative D call TRBD1 (5 bases). The V gene's germline CDR1 is KGHSH and CDR2 LQKENI. This CDR3 contains 16 residues. The germline V and J ends were trimmed by 5 bases and 0 bases, with 14 bases remaining between them. CDR3 in amino acids: CASSTTDASSYNEQFF. In DNA, the CDR3 is TGTGCCAGCTCAACGACAGATGCTAGCTCCTACAATGAGCAGTTCTTC.